This T cell receptor (beta chain) was recovered during a study of blood T cell repertoires in COVID-19. In assigning cohorts, the study relied on participant-reported clinical history. V shed 11 bases and J shed 6 bases, with 13 bases lying between them. CDR3 length equals 12 residues. Germline V gene lookup returns CDR1 MDHEN and CDR2 SYDVKM. Sequencing was performed with immunoSEQ multiplex PCR; in TCRdb, only in-frame clones are kept and a portion is missing. The repertoire holds a few hundred thousand clones, with around 85% as singletons. The TCR comes from a woman aged 40 to 50 with acute COVID-19. The V call is TRBV28, the J call TRBJ2-2; no definite D call. The sample taken for sequencing was PBMCs or T cells enriched from blood (not recorded which). The CDR3 loop reads CAGSGRAGELFF. The CDR3, as DNA: TGTGCCGGATCGGGTAGAGCCGGGGAGCTGTTTTTT.